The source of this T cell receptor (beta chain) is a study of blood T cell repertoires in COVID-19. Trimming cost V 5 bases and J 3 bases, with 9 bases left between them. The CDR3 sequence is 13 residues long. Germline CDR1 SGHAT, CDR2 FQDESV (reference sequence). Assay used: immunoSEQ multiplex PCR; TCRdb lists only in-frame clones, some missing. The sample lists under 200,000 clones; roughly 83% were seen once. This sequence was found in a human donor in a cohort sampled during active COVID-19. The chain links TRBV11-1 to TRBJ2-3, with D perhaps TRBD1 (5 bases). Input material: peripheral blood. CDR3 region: CASSPGITDTQYF. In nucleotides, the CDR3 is TGTGCCAGCAGCCCAGGGATTACAGATACGCAGTATTTT.